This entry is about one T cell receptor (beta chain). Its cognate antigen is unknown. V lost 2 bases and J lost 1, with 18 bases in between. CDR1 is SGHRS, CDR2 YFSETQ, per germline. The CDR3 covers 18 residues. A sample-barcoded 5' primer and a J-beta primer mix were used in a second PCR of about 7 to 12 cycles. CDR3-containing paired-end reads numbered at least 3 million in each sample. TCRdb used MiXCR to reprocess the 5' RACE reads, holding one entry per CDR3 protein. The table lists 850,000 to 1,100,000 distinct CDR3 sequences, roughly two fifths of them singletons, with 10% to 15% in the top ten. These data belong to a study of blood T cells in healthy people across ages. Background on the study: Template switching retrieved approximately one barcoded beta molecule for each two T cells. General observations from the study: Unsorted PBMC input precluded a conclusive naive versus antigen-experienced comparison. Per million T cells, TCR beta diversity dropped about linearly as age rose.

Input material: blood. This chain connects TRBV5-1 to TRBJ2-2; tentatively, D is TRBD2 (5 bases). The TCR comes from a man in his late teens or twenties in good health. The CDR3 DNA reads TGCGCCAGCAGCTTTTCACTGGGAGACCGGCTGAACACCGGGGAGCTGTTTTTT. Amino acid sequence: CASSFSLGDRLNTGELFF.